This T cell receptor (beta chain) was sequenced in a study of blood T cell repertoires in COVID-19. Study summary: Acute-phase and convalescent COVID-19 samples originated in the United States, Italy and Spain. PBMCs, B-cell-depleted T cells, or T cells provided the cDNA or gDNA that made up the material.

Participant ages covered roughly 18 to 89 years across 25 or so US areas. Self-reported history from a screening survey and questionnaire set each donor's cohort. Method: immunoSEQ multiplex PCR; TCRdb's copy keeps in-frame clones and lacks some. The repertoire has 220,000 or so clones, 80% to 90% of them found once; the top ten carry approximately 3.8%. Germline values: CDR1 SGHTA, CDR2 FQGNSA. The CDR3 length is 14 residues. V gave up 5 bases and J gave up 4 bases; unmatched junction bases: 5. The source of this sequence is a woman aged 18-29 years in a cohort exposed to, infected with or recovered from COVID-19 (not recorded which). The sequenced material came from PBMCs or T cells enriched from blood (not recorded which). The chain is built from TRBV7-2 and TRBJ2-7, with 10 bases that match TRBD2. Here the CDR3 DNA reads TGTGCCAGCAGCCCAACTAGCGGGATATACGAGCAGTACTTC. It specifies CASSPTSGIYEQYF.